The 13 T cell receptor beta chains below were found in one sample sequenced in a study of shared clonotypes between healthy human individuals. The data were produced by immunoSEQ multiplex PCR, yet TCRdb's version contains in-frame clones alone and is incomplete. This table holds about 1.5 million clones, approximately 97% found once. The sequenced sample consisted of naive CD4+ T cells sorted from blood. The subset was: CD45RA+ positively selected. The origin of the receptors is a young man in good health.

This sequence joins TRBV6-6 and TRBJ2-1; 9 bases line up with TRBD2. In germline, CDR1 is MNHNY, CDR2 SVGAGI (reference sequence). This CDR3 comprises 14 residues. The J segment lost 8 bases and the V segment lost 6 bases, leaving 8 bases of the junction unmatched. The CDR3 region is CASSRGGVGDEQFF. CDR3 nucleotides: TGTGCCAGCAGCCGCGGGGGGGTAGGCGATGAGCAGTTCTTC.

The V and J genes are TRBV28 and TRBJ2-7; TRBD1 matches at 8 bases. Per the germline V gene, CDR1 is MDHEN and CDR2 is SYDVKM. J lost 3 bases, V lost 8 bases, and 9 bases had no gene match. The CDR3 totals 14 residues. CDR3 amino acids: CASGPTDRGYEQYF. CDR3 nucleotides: TGTGCCAGCGGCCCAACAGACAGGGGCTACGAGCAGTACTTC.

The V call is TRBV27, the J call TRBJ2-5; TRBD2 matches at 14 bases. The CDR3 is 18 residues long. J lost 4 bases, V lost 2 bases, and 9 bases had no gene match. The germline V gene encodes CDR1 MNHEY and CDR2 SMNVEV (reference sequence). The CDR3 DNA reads TGTGCCAGCAGTTTAGGGACTAGCGGGAGAGTGGGTCGAGAGACCCAGTACTTC. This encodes CASSLGTSGRVGRETQYF.

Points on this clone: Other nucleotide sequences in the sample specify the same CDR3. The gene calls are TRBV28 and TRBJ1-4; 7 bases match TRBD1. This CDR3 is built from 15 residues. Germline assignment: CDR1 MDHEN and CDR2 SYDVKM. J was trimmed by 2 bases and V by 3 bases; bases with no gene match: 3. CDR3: CASSFLRGTNEKLFF. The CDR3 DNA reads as TGTGCCAGCAGTTTTCTCAGGGGGACTAATGAAAAACTGTTTTTT.

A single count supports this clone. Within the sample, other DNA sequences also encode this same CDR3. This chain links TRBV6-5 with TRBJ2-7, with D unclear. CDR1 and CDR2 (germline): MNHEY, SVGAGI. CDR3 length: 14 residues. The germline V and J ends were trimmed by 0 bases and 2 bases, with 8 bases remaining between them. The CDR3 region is CASSYSRTTYEQYF. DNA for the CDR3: TGTGCCAGCAGTTACTCGAGGACCACCTACGAGCAGTACTTC.

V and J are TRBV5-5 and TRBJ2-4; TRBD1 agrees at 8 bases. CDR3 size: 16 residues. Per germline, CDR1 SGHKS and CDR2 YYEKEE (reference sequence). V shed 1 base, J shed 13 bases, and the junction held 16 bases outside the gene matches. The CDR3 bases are TGTGCCAGCAGCTTGAGGGCCGGGACAGGAAAACATTGGCAGTACTTC. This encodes CASSLRAGTGKHWQYF.

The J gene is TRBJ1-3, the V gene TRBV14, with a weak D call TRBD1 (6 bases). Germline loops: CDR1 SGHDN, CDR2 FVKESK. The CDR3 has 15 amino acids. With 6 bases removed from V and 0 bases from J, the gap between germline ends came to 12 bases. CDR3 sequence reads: CASRPTGNSGNTIYF. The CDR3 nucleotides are TGTGCCAGCAGGCCAACAGGGAACTCTGGAAACACCATATATTTT.

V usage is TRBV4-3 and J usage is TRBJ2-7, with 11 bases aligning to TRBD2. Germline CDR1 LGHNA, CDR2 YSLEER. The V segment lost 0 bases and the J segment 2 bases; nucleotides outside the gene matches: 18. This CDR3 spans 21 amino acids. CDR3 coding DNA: TGCGCCAGCAGCCAAGATAATTTTCGAGGGACACTAGCGGGAGCAGCCTACGAGCAGTACTTC. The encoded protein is CASSQDNFRGTLAGAAYEQYF.

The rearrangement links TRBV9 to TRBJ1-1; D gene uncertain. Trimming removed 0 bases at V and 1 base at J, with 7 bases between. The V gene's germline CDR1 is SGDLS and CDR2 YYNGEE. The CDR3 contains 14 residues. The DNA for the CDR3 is TGTGCCAGCAGCGTAGTAACAGAGAACACTGAAGCTTTCTTT. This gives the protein CASSVVTENTEAFF.

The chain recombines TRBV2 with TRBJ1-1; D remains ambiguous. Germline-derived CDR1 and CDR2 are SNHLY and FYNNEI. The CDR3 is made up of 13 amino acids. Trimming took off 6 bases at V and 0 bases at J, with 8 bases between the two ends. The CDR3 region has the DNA TGTGCCAGCAGAGGCAGGTTGAACACTGAAGCTTTCTTT. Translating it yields CASRGRLNTEAFF.

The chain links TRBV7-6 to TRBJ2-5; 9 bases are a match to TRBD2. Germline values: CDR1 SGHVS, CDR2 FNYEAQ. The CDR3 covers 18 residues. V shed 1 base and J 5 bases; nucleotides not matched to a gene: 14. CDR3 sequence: CASSLVVSGRRTGETQYF. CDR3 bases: TGTGCCAGCAGCTTAGTCGTTAGCGGGAGAAGAACGGGGGAGACCCAGTACTTC.

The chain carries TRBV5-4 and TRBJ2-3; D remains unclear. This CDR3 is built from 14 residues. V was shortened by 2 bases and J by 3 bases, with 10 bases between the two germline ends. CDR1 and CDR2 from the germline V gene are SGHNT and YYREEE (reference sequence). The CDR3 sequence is CASSFEARTDTQYF. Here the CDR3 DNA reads TGTGCCAGCAGCTTCGAAGCCCGAACAGATACGCAGTATTTT.

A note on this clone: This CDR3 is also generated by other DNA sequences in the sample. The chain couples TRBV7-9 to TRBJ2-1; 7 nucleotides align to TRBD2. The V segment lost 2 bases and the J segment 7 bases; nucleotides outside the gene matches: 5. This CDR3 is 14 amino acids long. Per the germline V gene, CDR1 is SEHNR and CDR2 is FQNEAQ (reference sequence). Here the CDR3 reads CASSLLAGANEQFF. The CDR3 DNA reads TGTGCCAGCAGCTTATTGGCGGGAGCAAATGAGCAGTTCTTC.